This T cell receptor (beta chain) was identified during a study of HIV-infected patients and healthy controls. General study points: Diversity differences between study cohorts were not due to their slight age and sex differences.

In this sample, this clonotype is medium-sized. Its target is not known. Alpha and beta constant-region primers primed reverse transcription of 400 to 500 ng RNA. Separate chain-specific third strand synthesis with multiplexing indices produced the alpha and beta libraries. A single primer pair per chain amplified all rearrangements, with per-molecule barcodes. TCRdb passed the 5' RACE reads through MiXCR, listing each CDR3 protein once. The data contain 4,000 or so distinct CDR3 sequences, less than 8.5% of them singletons. Antiretroviral therapy had run roughly three months, about 14 weeks, before follow-up blood collection. No cell fractionation was done, so the repertoire covers all unsorted peripheral blood T cells. This TCR was recovered from an adult with HIV infection. Sequencing was performed on blood, taken during antiretroviral therapy.

CDR3 amino acids: CASSPGTGNSPLHF. CDR3 sequence (DNA): TGTGCCAGCTCACCCGGGACAGGGAATTCACCCCTCCACTTT. This chain links TRBV18 with TRBJ1-6; 9 bases match TRBD1. Germline V gene sequence: CDR1 KGHSH, CDR2 LQKENI. The CDR3 length is 14 residues. V shed 3 bases and J 7 bases; nucleotides not matched to a gene: 1.